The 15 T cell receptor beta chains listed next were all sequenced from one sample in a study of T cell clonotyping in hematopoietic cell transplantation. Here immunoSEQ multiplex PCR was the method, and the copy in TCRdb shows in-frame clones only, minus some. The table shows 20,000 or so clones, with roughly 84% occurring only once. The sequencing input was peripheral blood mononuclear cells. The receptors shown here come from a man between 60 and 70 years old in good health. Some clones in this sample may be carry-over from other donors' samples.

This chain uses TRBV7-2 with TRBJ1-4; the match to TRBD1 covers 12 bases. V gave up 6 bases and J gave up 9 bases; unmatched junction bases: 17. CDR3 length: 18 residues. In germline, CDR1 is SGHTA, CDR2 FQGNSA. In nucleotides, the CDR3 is TGTGCCAGCAGTCCCTTAGGGACAGGGGGCAGCGGTGTGCAAAAACTGTTTTTT. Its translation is CASSPLGTGGSGVQKLFF. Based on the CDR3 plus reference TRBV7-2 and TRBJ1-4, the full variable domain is GAGVSQSPSNKVTEKGKDVELRCDPISGHTALYWYRQSLGQGLEFLIYFQGNSAPDKSGLPSDRFSAERTGGSVSTLTIQRTQQEDSAVYLCASSPLGTGGSGVQKLFFGSGTQLSVL.

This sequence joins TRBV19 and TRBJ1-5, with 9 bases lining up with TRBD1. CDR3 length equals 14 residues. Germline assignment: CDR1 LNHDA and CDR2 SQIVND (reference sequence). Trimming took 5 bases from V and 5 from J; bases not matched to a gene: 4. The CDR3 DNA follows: TGTGCCAGTAGTGCGACAGGGGGACATCAGCCCCAGCATTTT. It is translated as CASSATGGHQPQHF.

The CDR3 loop is CASGVGPNTEAFF. For the CDR3, the DNA is TGTGCCAGTGGGGTGGGTCCGAACACTGAAGCTTTCTTT. The J gene is TRBJ1-1, the V gene TRBV6-5; D is unresolved. Per the germline V gene, CDR1 is MNHEY and CDR2 is SVGAGI. Trimming removed 9 bases from V and 1 base from J, with 12 bases in between. This CDR3 region has 13 residues.

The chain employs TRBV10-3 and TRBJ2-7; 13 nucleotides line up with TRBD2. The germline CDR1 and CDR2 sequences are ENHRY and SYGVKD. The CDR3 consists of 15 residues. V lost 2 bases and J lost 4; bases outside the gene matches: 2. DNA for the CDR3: TGTGCCATCAGTGAGGGGACTAGCGGGACTTACGAGCAGTACTTC. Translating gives CAISEGTSGTYEQYF.

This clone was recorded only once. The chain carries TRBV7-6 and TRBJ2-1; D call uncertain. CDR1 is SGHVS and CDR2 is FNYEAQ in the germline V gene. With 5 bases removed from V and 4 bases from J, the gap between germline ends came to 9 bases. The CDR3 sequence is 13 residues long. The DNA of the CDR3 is TGTGCCAGCAGCCCCGGACCTTACAATGAGCAGTTCTTC. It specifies CASSPGPYNEQFF.

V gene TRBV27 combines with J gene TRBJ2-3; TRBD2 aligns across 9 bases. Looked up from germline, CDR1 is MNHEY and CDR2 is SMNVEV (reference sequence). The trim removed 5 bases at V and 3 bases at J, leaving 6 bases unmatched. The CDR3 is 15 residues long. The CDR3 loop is CASSEGLARTDTQYF. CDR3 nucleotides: TGTGCCAGCAGTGAGGGACTAGCAAGGACAGATACGCAGTATTTT.

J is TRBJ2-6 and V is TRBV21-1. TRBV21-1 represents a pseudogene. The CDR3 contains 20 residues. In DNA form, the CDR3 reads TGTGCCAGCAGCAAAGGGACAGGCTTCCTTAATGCGGGAGTGGCCAACGTCCTGACTTTC. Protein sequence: CASSKGTGFLNAGVANVLTF.

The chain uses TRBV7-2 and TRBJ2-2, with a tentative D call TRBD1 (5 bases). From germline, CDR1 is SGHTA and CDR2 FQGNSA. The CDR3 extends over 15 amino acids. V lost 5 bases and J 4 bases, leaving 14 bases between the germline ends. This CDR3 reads CASSPTGVGTGELFF. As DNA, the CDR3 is TGTGCCAGCAGCCCTACAGGAGTCGGCACCGGGGAGCTGTTTTTT.

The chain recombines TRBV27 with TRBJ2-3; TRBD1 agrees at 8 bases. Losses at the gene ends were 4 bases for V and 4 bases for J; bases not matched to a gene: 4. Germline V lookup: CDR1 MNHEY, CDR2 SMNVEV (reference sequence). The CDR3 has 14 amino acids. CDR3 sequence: CASSSGGWSDTQYF. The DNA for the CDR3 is TGTGCCAGCAGTTCAGGGGGCTGGTCAGATACGCAGTATTTT.

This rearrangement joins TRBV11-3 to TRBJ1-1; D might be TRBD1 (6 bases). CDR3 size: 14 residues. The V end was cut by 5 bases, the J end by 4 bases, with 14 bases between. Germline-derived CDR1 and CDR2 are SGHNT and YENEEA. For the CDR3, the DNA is TGTGCCAGCAGCGCGACGACAGGAGGCACTGAAGCTTTCTTT. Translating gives CASSATTGGTEAFF.

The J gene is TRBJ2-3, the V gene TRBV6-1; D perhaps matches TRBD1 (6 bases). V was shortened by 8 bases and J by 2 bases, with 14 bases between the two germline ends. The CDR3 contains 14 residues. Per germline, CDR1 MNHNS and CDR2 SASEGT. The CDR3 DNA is TGTGCCAGCTCACGGACAGAGAACACAGATACGCAGTATTTT. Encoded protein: CASSRTENTDTQYF.

CDR3 in amino acids: CASSQPDRTQETQYF. CDR3 nucleotides: TGCGCCAGCAGCCAACCCGACAGGACCCAAGAGACCCAGTACTTC. V and J are TRBV4-1 and TRBJ2-5, with D perhaps matching TRBD1 (6 bases). V was shortened by 2 bases and J by 1 base, with 11 bases between the two germline ends. Per the germline V gene, CDR1 is MGHRA and CDR2 is YSYEKL. This CDR3 has 15 residues.

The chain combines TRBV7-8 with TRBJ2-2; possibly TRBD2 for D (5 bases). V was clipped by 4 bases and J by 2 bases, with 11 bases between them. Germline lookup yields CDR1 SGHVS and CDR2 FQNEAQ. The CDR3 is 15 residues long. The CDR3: CASSSGLVNTGELFF. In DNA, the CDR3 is TGTGCCAGCAGCTCAGGACTGGTTAACACCGGGGAGCTGTTTTTT. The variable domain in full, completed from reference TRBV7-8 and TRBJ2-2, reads GAGVSQSPRYKVAKRGQDVALRCDPISGHVSLFWYQQALGQGPEFLTYFQNEAQLDKSGLPSDRFFAERPEGSVSTLKIQRTQQEDSAVYLCASSSGLVNTGELFFGEGSRLTVL.

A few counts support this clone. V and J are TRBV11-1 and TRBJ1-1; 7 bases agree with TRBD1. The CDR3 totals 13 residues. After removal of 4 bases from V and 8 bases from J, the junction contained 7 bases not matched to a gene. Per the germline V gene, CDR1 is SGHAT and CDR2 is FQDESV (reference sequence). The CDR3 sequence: CASSYGQASEAFF. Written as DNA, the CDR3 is TGTGCCAGCAGCTATGGACAGGCCTCCGAAGCTTTCTTT.

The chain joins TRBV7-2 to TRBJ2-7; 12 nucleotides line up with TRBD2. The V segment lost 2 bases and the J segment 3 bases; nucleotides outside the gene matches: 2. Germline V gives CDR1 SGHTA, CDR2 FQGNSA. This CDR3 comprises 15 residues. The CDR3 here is CASSLLAGGLYEQYF. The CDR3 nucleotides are TGTGCCAGCAGCTTACTAGCGGGGGGGCTCTACGAGCAGTACTTC. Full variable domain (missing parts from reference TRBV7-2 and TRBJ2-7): GAGVSQSPSNKVTEKGKDVELRCDPISGHTALYWYRQSLGQGLEFLIYFQGNSAPDKSGLPSDRFSAERTGGSVSTLTIQRTQQEDSAVYLCASSLLAGGLYEQYFGPGTRLTVT.